This T cell receptor beta chain was recorded in a study of T cells expressing NK-cell markers. As for the study in general: All TCR beta repertoires analysed originated from sorted CD3+CD56+NKG2C+, CD3+CD56+NKG2C- and CD3+CD56-NKG2C+ T cells. Points from the study as a whole: HCMV specificity of expanded NKG2C+ T cell clones remained unclear.

CDR1 is SQVTM and CDR2 is ANQGSEA in the germline V gene. This CDR3 region has 13 residues. TCRdb reanalyzed the 5' RACE reads, giving one entry per CDR3 protein sequence and no DNA. The listing records a few hundred thousand distinct CDR3 sequences. Concerning this clonotype: As yet, its antigen is unknown.

The chain employs TRBV29-1 and TRBJ2-1. The receptor's source is a man between 18 and 35 years old in good health. The sequencing sample was made of blood T cells: a sorted CD56 or NKG2C T cell subset, CD4+ or CD8+ T cells, or bulk PBMC T cells (not recorded which). The CDR3 protein is CSVVQVSYNEQFF.